This TCR beta chain is from a study of STAT5B mutations in CD4+ large granular lymphocyte leukemia. The study, taken as a whole, reports: Compared with healthy controls (2/35), patient top clones favored TRBV06 (8/27). CD4-sorted patient repertoires seemed more clonal than healthy CD4+ repertoires. No patients shared main leukemic clonotypes, though roughly 25% appeared at low frequency elsewhere.

The method was immunoSEQ multiplex PCR; TCRdb's version includes in-frame clones alone and lacks a portion of them. Of more than 40,000 clones in the sample, 84% were seen once. On this clone: Its antigen is not known.

This CDR3 is built from 15 residues. The germline gives CDR1 SGHRS, CDR2 YFSETQ. V lost 0 bases and J lost 2, with 10 bases in between. The receptor was isolated from a human donor in good health. The chain joins TRBV5-1 to TRBJ2-3; D ambiguous. The sample taken for sequencing was CD4+ T cells from blood buffy coats. CDR3 nucleotides: TGCGCCAGCAGCTTGGGACTTTTTACCACAGATACGCAGTATTTT. Its translation is CASSLGLFTTDTQYF.